This record looks at one T cell receptor (beta chain) sequence and its context. This record belongs to a study of blood T cell repertoires in COVID-19. Across the study: The analysed material was cDNA or gDNA that came from T cells, B-cell-depleted T cells, or PBMCs.

Trimming removed 0 bases from V and 4 bases from J; junction bases left unmatched: 5. Germline V gene lookup returns CDR1 MNHEY and CDR2 SVGEGT. The CDR3 runs to 16 residues. Original handling: Reference gene primer amplification gave nucleated cell count estimates. Profiling relied on immunoSEQ multiplex PCR, and the TCRdb table lists in-frame clones only, not all of them. V, J and clone size reflect that table, while D and trimming were determined from the DNA. The table has 66,000 or so clones, around 77% seen once; the top ten hold 9% to 10%. Sequenced input: peripheral blood. The receptor's source is a human donor in a cohort sampled during active COVID-19. The V gene is TRBV6-2 or TRBV6-3, the J gene TRBJ2-7; 11 nucleotides line up with TRBD2. The CDR3 reads CASSYSLAGGRYEQYF. The CDR3 DNA is TGTGCCAGCAGTTACTCGTTAGCGGGAGGGCGGTACGAGCAGTACTTC.